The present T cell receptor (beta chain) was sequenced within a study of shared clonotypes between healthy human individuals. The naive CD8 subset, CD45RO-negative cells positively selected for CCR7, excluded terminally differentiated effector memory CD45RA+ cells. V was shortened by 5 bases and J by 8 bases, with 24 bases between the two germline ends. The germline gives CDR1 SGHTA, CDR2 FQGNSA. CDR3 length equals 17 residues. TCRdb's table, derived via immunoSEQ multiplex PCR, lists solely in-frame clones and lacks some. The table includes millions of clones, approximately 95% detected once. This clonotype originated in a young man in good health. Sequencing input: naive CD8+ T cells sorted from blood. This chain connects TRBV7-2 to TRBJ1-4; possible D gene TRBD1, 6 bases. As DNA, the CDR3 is TGTGCCAGCAGCCGAATAGGTGGGGGGGCCCTTGAAGAAAAACTGTTTTTT. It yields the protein CASSRIGGGALEEKLFF. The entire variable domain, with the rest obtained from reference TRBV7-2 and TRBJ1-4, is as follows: GAGVSQSPSNKVTEKGKDVELRCDPISGHTALYWYRQSLGQGLEFLIYFQGNSAPDKSGLPSDRFSAERTGGSVSTLTIQRTQQEDSAVYLCASSRIGGGALEEKLFFGSGTQLSVL.